A few counts support the clone carrying this T cell receptor (beta chain). The CDR3 runs 12 residues. Trimming shortened V by 3 bases and J by 11 bases, and 14 bases separated the two germline ends. Looked up from germline, CDR1 is SGDLS and CDR2 is YYNGEE. This sample was taken from a study of early T cells in non-severe SARS-CoV-2 infection. TCRdb reanalysed the 5' RACE reads using MiXCR and keeps one entry per CDR3 protein. The sample lists about 25,000 distinct CDR3 sequences, 5.5% occurring once. Sequencing was performed on whole blood. The chain is built from TRBV9 and TRBJ2-5, with a possible D match to TRBD1 (6 bases). This TCR was sampled from an adult who was a healthcare worker with PCR-confirmed SARS-CoV-2 infection or an uninfected control (not recorded which). The CDR3: CASSGDWGPQYF. The CDR3 DNA sequence: TGTGCCAGCAGCGGAGACTGGGGGCCGCAGTACTTC.